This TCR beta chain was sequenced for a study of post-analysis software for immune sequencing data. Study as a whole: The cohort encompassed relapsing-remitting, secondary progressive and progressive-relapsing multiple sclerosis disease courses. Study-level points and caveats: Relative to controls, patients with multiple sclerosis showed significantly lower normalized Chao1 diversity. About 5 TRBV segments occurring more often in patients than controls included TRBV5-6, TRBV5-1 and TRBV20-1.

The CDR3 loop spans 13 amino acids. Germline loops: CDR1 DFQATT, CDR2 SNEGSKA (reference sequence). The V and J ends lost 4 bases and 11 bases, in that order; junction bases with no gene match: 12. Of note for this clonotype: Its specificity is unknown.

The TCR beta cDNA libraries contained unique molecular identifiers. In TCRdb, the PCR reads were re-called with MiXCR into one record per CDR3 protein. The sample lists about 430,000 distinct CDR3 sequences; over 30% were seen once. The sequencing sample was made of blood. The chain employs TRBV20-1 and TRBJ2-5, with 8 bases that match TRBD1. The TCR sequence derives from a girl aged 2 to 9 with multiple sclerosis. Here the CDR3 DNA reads TGCAGTGCTACTACCGGGACAGGAGTTCAGCAGTACTTC. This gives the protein CSATTGTGVQQYF.